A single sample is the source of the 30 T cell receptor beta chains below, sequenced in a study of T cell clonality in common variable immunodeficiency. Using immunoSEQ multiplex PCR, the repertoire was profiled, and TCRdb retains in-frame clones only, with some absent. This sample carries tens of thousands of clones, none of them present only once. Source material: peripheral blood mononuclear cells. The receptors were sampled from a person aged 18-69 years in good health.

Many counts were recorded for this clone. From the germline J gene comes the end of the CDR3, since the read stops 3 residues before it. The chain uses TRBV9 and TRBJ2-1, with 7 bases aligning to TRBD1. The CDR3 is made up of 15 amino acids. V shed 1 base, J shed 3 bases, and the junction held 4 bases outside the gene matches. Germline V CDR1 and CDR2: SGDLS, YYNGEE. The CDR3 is CASSVSGGGYNEQFF. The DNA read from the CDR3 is TGTGCCAGCAGCGTATCAGGGGGTGGCTACAATGAG.

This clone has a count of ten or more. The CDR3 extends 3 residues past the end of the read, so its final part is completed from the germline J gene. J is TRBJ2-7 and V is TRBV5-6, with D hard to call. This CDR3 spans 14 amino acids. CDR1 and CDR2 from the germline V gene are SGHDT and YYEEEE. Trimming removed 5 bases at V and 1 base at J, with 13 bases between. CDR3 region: CASRRYTASYEQYF. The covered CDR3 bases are TGTGCCAGCAGACGATACACCGCTTCCTACGAG.

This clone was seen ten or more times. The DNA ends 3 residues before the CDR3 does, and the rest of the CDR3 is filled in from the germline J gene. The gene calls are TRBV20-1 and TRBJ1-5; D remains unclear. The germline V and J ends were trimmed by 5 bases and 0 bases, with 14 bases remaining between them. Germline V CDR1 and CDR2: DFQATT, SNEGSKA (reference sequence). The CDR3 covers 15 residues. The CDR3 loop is CSAPLDGYSNQPQHF. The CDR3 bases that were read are TGCAGTGCTCCCCTTGACGGGTATAGCAATCAGCCC.

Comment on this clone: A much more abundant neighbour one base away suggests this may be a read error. The sequenced CDR3 bases are TGTGCCAGCTCACCAAGGACAGGGAGCGCAGATACG. Translation gives CASSPRTGSADT. The whole CDR3 sequence reads CASSPRTGSADTQYF. The chain has TRBV18 and TRBJ2-3; 8 nucleotides match TRBD1. The read comes to an end 3 residues before the CDR3 does, leaving the germline J gene to fill in the end. The germline CDR1 and CDR2 sequences are KGHSH and LQKENI. V dropped 2 bases and J dropped 4; count of bases not matched to a gene: 5. CDR3 size: 15 residues.

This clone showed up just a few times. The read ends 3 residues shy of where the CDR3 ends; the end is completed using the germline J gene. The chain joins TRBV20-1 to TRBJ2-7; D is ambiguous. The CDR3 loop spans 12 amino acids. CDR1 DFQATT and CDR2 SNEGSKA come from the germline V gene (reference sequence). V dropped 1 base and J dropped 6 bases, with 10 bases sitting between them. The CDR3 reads CSARVGFGEQYF. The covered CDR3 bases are TGCAGTGCTAGAGTAGGGTTTGGCGAG.

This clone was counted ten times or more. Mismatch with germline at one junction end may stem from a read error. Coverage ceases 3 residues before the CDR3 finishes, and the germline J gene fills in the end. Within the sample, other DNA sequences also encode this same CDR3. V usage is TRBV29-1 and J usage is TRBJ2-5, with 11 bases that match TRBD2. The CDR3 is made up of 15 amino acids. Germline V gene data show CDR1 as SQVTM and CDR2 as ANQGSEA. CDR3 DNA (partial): TGTAGCGTGGAAGGATCTAGCGGGGGGAGGGAGACC. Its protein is CSVEGSSGGRET. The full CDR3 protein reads CSVEGSSGGRETQYF. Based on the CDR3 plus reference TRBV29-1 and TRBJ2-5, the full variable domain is SAVISQKPSRDICQRGTSLTIQCQVDSQVTMMFWYRQQPGQSLTLIATANQGSEATYESGFVIDKFPISRPNLTFSTLTVSNMSPEDSSIYLCSVEGSSGGRETQYFGPGTRLLVL.

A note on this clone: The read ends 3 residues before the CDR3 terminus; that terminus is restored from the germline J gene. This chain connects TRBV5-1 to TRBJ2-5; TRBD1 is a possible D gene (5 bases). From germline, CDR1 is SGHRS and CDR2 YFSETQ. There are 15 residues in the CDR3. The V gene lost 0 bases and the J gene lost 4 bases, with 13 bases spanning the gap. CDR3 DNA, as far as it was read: TGCGCCAGCAGCTTGGGGCAGGGTGGTGGAGAGACC. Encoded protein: CASSLGQGGGET. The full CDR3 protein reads CASSLGQGGGETQYF.

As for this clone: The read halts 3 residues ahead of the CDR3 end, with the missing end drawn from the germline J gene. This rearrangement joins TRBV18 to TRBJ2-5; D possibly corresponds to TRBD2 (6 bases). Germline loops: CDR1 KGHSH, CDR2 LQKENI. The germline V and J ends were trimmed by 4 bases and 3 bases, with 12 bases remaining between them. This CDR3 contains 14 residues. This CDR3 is CASSRRGGEETQYF. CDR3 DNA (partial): TGTGCCAGCTCACGGAGAGGCGGGGAAGAGACC.

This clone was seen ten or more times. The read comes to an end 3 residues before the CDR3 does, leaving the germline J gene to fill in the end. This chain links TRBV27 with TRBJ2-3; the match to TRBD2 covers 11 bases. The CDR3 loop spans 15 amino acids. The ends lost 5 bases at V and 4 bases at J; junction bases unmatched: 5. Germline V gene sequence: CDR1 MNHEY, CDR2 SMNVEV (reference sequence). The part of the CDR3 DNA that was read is TGTGCCAGCAGTCCGCCGGGACTAGCGGCAGATACG. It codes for CASSPPGLAADT. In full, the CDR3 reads CASSPPGLAADTQYF.

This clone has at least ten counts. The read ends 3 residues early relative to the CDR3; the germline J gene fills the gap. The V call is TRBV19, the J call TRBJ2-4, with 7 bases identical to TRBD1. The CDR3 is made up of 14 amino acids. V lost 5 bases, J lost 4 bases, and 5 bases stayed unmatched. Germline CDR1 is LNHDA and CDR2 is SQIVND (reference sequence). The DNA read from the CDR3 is TGTGCCAGTAGTGTGACAGGGATTAAAAACATT. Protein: CASSVTGIKNI. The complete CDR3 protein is CASSVTGIKNIQYF. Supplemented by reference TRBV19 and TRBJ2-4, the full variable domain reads DGGITQSPKYLFRKEGQNVTLSCEQNLNHDAMYWYRQDPGQGLRLIYYSQIVNDFQKGDIAEGYSVSREKKESFPLTVTSAQKNPTAFYLCASSVTGIKNIQYFGAGTRLSVL.

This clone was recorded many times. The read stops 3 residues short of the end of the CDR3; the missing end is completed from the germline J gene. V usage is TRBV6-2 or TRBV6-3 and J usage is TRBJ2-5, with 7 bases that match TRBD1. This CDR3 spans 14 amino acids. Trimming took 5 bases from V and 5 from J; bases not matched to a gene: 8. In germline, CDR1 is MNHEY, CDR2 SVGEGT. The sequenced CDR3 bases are TGTGCCAGCAGTACGAGGGGGCCCGGGGAGACC. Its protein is CASSTRGPGET. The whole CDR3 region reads CASSTRGPGETQYF.

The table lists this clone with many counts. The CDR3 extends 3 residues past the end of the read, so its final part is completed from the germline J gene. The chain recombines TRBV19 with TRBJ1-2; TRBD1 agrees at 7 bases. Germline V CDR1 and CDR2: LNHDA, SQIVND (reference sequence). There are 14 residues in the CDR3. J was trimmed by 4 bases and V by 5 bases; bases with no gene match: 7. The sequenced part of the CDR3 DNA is TGTGCCAGTAGTTGGGACAGATCACTCTATGGC. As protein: CASSWDRSLYG. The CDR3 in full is CASSWDRSLYGYTF.

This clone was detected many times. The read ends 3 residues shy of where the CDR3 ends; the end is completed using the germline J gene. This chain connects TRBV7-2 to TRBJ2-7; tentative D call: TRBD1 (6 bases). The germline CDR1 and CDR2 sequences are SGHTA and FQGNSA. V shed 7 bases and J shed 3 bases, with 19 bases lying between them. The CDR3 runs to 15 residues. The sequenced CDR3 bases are TGTGCCAGCAAAATAGACGTAGGGGGACGCTACGAG. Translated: CASKIDVGGRYE. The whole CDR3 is CASKIDVGGRYEQYF. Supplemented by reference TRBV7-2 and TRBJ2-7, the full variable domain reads GAGVSQSPSNKVTEKGKDVELRCDPISGHTALYWYRQSLGQGLEFLIYFQGNSAPDKSGLPSDRFSAERTGGSVSTLTIQRTQQEDSAVYLCASKIDVGGRYEQYFGPGTRLTVT.

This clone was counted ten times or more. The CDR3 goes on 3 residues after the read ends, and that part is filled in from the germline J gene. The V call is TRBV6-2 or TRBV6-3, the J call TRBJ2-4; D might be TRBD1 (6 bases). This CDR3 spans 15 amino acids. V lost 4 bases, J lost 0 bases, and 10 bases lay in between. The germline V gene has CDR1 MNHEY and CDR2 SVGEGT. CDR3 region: CASSFRGLAKNIQYF. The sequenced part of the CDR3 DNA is TGTGCCAGCAGTTTCAGGGGTTTAGCCAAAAACATT.

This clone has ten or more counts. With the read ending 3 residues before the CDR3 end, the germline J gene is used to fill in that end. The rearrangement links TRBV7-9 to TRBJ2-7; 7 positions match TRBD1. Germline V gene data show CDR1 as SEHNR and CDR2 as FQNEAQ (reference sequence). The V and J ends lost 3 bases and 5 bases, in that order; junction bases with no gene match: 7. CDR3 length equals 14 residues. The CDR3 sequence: CASSLGQSLDEQYF. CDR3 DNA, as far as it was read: TGTGCCAGCAGCTTGGGACAGAGCCTCGACGAG.

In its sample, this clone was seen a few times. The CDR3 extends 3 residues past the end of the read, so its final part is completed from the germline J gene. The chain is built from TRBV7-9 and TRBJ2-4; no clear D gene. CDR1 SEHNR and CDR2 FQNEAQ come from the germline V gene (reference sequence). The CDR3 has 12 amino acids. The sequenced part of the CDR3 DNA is TGTGCCAGCAGCTTTAGGGCCTATGGT. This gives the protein CASSFRAYG. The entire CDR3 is CASSFRAYGQYF.

CDR3 DNA, as far as it was read: TGTGCCAGCAGCGCAGGGACATTTGGGCCTGAAAAG. Protein: CASSAGTFGPEK. The whole CDR3 protein is CASSAGTFGPEKLFF. The rearrangement links TRBV7-2 to TRBJ2-2; TRBD1 might be the D (6 bases). The CDR3 end is not reached by the read, which stops 3 residues before it; the germline J gene fills it in. Per the germline V gene, CDR1 is SGHTA and CDR2 is FQGNSA. The CDR3 runs to 15 residues.

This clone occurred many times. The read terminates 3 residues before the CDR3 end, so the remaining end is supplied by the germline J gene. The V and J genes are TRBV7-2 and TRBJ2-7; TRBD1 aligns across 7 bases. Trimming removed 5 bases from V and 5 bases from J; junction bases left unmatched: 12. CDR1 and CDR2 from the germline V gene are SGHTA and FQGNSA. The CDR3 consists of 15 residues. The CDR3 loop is CASSPTRQGPNEQYF. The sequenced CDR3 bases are TGTGCCAGCAGCCCAACGAGACAGGGTCCCAACGAG.

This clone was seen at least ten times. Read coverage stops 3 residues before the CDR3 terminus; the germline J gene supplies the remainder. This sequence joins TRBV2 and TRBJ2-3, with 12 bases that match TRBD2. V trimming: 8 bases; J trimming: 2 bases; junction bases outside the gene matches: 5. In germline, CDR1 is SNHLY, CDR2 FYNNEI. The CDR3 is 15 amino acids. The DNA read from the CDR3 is TGTGCCAGCGGTCCTAGCGGGGGGGTCACAGATACG. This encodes CASGPSGGVTDT. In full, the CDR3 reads CASGPSGGVTDTQYF.

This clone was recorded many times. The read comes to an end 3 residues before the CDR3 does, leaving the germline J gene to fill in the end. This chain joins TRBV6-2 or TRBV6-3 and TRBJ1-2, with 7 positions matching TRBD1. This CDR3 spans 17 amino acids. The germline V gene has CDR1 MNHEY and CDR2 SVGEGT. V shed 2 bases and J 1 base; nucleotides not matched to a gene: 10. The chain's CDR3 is CASSYRPADRYNYGYTF. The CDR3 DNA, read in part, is TGTGCCAGCAGTTACCGCCCGGCGGACAGGTATAACTATGGC.

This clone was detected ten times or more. This chain's CDR3 is CASSVGLNSGNTIYF. CDR3 bases read: TGTGCCAGCAGTGTTGGGCTCAACTCTGGAAACACC. The chain combines TRBV6-1 with TRBJ1-3; D ambiguous. The DNA ends 3 residues before the CDR3 does, and the rest of the CDR3 is filled in from the germline J gene. The CDR3 totals 15 residues. V lost 4 bases and J 0 bases, leaving 10 bases between the germline ends. Germline V gives CDR1 MNHNS, CDR2 SASEGT.

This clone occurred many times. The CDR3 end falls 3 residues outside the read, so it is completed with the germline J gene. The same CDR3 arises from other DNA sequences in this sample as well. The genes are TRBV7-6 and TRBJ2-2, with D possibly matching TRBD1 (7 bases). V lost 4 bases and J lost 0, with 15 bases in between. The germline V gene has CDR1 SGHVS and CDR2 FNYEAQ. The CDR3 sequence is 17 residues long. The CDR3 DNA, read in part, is TGTGCCAGCAGCTACCCGGGCGGGACAGCGAACACCGGGGAG. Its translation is CASSYPGGTANTGE. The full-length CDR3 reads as CASSYPGGTANTGELFF.

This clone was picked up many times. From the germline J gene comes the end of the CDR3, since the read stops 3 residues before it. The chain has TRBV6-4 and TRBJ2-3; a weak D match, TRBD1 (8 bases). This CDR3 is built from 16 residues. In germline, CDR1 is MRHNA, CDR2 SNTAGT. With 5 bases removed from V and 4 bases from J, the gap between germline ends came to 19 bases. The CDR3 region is CASSTGETGGADTQYF. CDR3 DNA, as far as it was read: TGTGCCAGCAGTACAGGCGAAACAGGGGGGGCAGATACG.

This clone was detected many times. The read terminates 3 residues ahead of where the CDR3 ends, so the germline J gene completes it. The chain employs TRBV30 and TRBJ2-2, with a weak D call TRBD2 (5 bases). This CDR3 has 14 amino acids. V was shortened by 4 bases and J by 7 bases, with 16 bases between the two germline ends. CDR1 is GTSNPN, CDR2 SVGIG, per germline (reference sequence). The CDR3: CAWTPPPGSGELFF. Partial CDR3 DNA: TGTGCCTGGACCCCGCCTCCGGGGAGCGGGGAG.

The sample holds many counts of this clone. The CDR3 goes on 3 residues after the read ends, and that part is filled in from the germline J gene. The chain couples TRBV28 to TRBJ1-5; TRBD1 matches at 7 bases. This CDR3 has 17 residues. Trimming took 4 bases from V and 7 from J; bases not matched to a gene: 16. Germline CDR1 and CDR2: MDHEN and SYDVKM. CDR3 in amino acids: CASSYKFRGMEMQPQHF. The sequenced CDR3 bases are TGTGCCAGCAGTTATAAATTCAGGGGGATGGAGATGCAGCCC.

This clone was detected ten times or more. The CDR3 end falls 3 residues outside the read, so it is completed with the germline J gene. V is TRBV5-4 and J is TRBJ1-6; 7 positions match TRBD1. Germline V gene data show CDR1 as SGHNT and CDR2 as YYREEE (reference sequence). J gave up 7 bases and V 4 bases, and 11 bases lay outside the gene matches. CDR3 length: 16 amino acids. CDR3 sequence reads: CASSTLQGLQNSPLHF. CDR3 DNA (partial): TGTGCCAGCAGCACGCTACAGGGGCTCCAAAATTCACCC.

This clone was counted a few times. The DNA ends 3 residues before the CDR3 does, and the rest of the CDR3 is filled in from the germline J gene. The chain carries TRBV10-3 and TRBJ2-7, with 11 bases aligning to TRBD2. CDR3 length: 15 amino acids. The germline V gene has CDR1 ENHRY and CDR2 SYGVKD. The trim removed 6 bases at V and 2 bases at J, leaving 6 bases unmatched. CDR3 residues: CAISPGTSGAYEQYF. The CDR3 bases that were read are TGTGCCATCAGCCCAGGGACTAGCGGAGCCTACGAG.

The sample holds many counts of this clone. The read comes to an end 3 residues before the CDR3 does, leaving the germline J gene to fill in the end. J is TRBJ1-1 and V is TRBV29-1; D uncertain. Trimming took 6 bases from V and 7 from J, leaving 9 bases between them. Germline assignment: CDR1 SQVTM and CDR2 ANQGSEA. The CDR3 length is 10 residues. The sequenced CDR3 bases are TGCAGCGTGCGGCTCTATGAA. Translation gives CSVRLYE. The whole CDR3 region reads CSVRLYEAFF. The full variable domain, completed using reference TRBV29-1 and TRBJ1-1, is SAVISQKPSRDICQRGTSLTIQCQVDSQVTMMFWYRQQPGQSLTLIATANQGSEATYESGFVIDKFPISRPNLTFSTLTVSNMSPEDSSIYLCSVRLYEAFFGQGTRLTVV.

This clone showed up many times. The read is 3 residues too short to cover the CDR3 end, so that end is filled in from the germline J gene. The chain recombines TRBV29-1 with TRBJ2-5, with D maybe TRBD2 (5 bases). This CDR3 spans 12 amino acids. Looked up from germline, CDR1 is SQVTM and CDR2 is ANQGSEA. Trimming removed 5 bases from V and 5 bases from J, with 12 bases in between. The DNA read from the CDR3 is TGCAGCGTTCCCACCCCGGGGGAGACC. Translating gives CSVPTPGET. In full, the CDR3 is CSVPTPGETQYF.

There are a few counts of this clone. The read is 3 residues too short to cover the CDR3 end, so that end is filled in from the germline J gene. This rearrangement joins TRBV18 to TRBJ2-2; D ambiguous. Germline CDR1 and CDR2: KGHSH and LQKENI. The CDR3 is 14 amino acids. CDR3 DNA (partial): TGTGCCAGCTCACCCTACGCAACTAATGAAAAG. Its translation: CASSPYATNEK. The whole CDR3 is CASSPYATNEKLFF.